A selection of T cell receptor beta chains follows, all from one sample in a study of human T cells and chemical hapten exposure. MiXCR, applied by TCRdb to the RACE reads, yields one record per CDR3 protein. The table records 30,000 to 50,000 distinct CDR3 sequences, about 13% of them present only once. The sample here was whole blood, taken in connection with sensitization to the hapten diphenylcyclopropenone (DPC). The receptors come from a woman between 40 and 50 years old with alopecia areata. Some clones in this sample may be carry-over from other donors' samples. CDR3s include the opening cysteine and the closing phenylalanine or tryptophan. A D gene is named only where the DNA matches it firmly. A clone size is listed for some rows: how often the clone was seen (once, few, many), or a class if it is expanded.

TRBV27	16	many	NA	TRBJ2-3	CASSLSTGSTGHTQYF	TGTGCCAGCAGTTTATCGACGGGCTCGACTGGGCATACGCAGTATTTT
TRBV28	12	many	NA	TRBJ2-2	CASSSNTGELFF	TGTGCCAGCAGTTCTAACACCGGGGAGCTGTTTTTT
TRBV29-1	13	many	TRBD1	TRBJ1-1	CSSRQGVNTEAFF	TGCAGCTCAAGACAGGGTGTGAACACTGAAGCTTTCTTT
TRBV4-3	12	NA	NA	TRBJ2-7	CASSPGGNEQYF	TGCGCCAGCAGCCCTGGGGGGAACGAGCAGTACTTC
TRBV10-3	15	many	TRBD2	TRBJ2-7	CAISESLAGGYEQYF	TGTGCCATCAGTGAGTCCCTAGCGGGGGGATACGAGCAGTACTTC
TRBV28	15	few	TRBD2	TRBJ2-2	CASSPWTSGAGELFF	TGTGCCAGCAGCCCCTGGACTAGTGGGGCCGGGGAGCTGTTTTTT
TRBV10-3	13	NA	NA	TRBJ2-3	CATGTGGTDTQYF	TGTGCCACCGGGACCGGCGGGACAGATACGCAGTATTTT
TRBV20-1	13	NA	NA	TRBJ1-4	CSATAEPGEKLFF	TGCAGTGCTACCGCAGAGCCGGGTGAAAAACTGTTTTTT
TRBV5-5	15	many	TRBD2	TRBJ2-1	CASSPPLAGTPVQFF	TGTGCCAGCAGCCCGCCGCTAGCGGGAACCCCCGTCCAGTTCTTC
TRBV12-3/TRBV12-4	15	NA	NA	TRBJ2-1	CASSLATGPYNEQFF	TGTGCCAGCAGTTTAGCGACAGGACCCTACAATGAGCAGTTCTTC
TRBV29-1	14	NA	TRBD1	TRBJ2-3	CSIARGLSTDTQYF	TGCAGTATCGCGAGGGGGCTAAGCACAGATACGCAGTATTTT
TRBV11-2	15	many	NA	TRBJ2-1	CASSRSLTGGNEQFF	TGTGCCAGCAGCCGCTCTCTCACCGGGGGCAATGAGCAGTTCTTC
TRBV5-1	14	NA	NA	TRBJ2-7	CASSLEGNKYEQYF	TGCGCCAGCAGCTTGGAGGGCAATAAGTACGAGCAGTACTTC
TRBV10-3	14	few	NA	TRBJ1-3	CAISGRLSGNTIYF	TGTGCCATCAGTGGACGGCTCTCTGGAAACACCATATATTTT
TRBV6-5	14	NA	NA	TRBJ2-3	CASRRGASTDTQYF	TGTGCCAGCAGACGAGGCGCTAGCACAGATACGCAGTATTTT
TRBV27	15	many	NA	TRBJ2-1	CASSYRGSSYNEQFF	TGTGCCAGCAGTTACCGGGGTTCGTCCTACAATGAGCAGTTCTTC
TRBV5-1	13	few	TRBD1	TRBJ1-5	CASSQTGGQPQHF	TGCGCCAGCAGCCAGACAGGGGGTCAGCCCCAGCATTTT
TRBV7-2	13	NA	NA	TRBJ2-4	CASSLDVRPVQYF	TGTGCCAGCAGCTTAGACGTCCGCCCCGTTCAGTACTTC
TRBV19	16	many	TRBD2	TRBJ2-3	CASSSRRGVSTDTQYF	TGTGCCAGTAGCTCAAGACGGGGGGTGAGCACAGATACGCAGTATTTT
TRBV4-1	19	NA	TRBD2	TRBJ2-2	CASSAGVAGGPENTGELFF	TGCGCCAGCAGCGCGGGGGTAGCGGGAGGGCCAGAAAACACCGGGGAGCTGTTTTTT
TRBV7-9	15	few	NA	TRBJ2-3	CASSLASPSTDTQYF	TGTGCCAGCAGCTTAGCTTCCCCTAGCACAGATACGCAGTATTTT
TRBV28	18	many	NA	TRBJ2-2	CASTNKVERAENTGELFF	TGTGCCAGCACTAACAAGGTGGAGAGGGCTGAGAACACCGGGGAGCTGTTTTTT
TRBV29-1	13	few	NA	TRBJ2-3	CGFSDRPTDTQYF	TGCGGGTTCAGCGACAGGCCCACAGATACGCAGTATTTT
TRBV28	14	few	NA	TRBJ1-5	CASSFRRVNQPQHF	TGTGCCAGCAGTTTCAGGCGGGTTAATCAGCCCCAGCATTTT
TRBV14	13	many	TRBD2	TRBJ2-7	CASSQVAGYEQYF	TGTGCCAGCAGCCAGGTAGCGGGATACGAGCAGTACTTC
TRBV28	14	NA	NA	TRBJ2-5	CASSLAGYEETQYF	TGTGCCAGCAGTTTAGCAGGGTACGAAGAGACCCAGTACTTC
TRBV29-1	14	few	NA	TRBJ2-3	CSVEVMTSTDTQYF	TGCAGCGTTGAAGTCATGACTAGCACAGATACGCAGTATTTT
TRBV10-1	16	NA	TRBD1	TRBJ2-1	CASRSPGQPSYNEQFF	TGCGCCAGCAGGTCCCCGGGACAGCCCTCCTACAATGAGCAGTTCTTC
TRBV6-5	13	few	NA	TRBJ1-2	CASIDSAYAGYTF	TGTGCCAGCATCGACAGCGCGTACGCGGGCTACACCTTC
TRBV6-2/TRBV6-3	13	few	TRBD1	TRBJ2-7	CASRSNAGGQQYF	TGTGCCAGCAGGAGCAATGCAGGGGGCCAGCAGTACTTC
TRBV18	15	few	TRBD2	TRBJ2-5	CASSPHPAGEETQYF	TGTGCCAGCTCACCGCACCCAGCGGGGGAGGAGACCCAGTACTTC
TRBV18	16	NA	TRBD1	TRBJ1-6	CASSPGTGLTNSPLHF	TGTGCCAGCTCACCAGGGACAGGGCTAACCAATTCACCCCTCCACTTT
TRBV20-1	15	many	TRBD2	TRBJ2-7	CSARAGTSVSYEQYF	TGCAGTGCTAGAGCAGGGACTAGCGTTTCCTACGAGCAGTACTTC
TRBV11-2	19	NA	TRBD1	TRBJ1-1	CASSLPGTGQGDSNTEAFF	TGTGCCAGCAGCTTACCAGGAACGGGACAGGGCGATTCGAACACTGAAGCTTTCTTT
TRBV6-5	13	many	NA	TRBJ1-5	CASSYSGVQPQHF	TGTGCCAGCAGTTACTCAGGGGTGCAGCCCCAGCATTTT
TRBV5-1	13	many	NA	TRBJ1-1	CASSSFGVTEAFF	TGCGCCAGCAGCTCCTTCGGGGTAACTGAAGCTTTCTTT
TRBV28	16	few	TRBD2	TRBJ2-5	CASSWTSGGTQETQYF	TGTGCCAGCAGTTGGACTAGCGGGGGGACCCAAGAGACCCAGTACTTC
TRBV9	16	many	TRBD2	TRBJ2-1	CASSPNRGLVPFLQFF	TGTGCCAGCAGCCCCAATAGGGGACTAGTGCCTTTTTTGCAGTTCTTC
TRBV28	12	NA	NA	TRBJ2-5	CASRTAKETQYF	TGTGCCAGCAGGACAGCCAAAGAGACCCAGTACTTC
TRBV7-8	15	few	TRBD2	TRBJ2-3	CASSPAGGVTDTQYF	TGTGCCAGCAGCCCAGCGGGGGGGGTGACAGATACGCAGTATTTT
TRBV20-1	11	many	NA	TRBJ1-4	CSAPRMGSPFF	TGCAGTGCCCCCCGTATGGGCAGTCCGTTTTTT
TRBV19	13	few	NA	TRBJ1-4	CASMAGADEKLFF	TGTGCCAGTATGGCGGGTGCTGATGAAAAACTGTTTTTT
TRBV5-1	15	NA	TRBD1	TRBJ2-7	CASSLQGTGRNEQYF	TGCGCCAGCAGCTTGCAGGGGACAGGGCGGAACGAGCAGTACTTC
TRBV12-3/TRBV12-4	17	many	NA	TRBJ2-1	CASSPQGARSRGDEQFF	TGTGCCAGCTCCCCTCAGGGCGCTAGGTCCAGGGGTGATGAGCAGTTCTTC
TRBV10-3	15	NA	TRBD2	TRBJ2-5	CAISRGLATQETQYF	TGTGCCATCAGCAGGGGACTAGCGACCCAAGAGACCCAGTACTTC
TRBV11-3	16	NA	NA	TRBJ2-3	CASRPWDLEGTDTQYF	TGTGCCAGCAGGCCTTGGGACCTCGAGGGCACAGATACGCAGTATTTT